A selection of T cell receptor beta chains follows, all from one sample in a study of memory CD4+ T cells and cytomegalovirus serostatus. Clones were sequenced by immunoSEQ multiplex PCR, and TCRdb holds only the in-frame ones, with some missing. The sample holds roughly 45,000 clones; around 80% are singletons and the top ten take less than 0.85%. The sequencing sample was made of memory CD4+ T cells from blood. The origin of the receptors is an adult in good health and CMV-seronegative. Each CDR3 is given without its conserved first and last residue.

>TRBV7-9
ASSLYSSGGQETQY
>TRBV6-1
ASSGRTGGPSGEQY
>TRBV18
ASSLPGQRFTDTQY
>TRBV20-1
SASANQPQH
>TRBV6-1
ASSVLDSGANVLT
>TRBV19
ASSMAIGTQY
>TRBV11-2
ASSSRLAGGWGEQY
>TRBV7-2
ASSRTSSYNSPLH
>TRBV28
ASSLATGGYT
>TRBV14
ASSPPGSYNSPLH
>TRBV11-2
ASSLEGYTGELF
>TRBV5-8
ASSSRDRGETQY
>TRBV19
ASSTRQGTYEAF
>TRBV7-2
ASSSESGRAGETQY